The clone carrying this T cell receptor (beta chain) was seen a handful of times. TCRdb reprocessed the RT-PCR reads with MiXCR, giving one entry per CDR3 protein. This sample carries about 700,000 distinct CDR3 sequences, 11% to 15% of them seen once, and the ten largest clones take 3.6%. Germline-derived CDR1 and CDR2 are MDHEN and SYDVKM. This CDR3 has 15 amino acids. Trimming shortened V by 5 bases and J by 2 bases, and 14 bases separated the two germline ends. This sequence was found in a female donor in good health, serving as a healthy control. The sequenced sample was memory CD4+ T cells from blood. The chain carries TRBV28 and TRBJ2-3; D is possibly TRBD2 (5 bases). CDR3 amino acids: CASSVPGIPTDTQYF. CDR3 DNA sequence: TGTGCCAGCAGTGTCCCCGGGATCCCCACAGATACGCAGTATTTT.